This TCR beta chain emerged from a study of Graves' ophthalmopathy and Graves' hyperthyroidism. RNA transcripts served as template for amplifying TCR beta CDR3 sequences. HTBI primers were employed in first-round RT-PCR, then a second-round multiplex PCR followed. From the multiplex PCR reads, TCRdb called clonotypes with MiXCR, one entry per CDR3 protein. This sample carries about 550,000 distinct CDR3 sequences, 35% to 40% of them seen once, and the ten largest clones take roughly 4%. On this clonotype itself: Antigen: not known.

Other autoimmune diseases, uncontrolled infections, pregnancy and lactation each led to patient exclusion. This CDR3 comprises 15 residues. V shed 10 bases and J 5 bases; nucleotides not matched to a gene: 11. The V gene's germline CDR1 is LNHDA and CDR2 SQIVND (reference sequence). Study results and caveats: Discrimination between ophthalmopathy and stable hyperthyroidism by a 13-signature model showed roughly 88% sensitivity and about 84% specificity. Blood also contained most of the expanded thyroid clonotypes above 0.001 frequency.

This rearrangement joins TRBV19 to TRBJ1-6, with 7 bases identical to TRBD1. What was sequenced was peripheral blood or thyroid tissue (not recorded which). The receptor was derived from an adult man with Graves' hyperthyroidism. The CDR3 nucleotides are TGTGCCACCACCCGGACAGGTGGTCATAATTCACCCCTCCACTTT. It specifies CATTRTGGHNSPLHF.